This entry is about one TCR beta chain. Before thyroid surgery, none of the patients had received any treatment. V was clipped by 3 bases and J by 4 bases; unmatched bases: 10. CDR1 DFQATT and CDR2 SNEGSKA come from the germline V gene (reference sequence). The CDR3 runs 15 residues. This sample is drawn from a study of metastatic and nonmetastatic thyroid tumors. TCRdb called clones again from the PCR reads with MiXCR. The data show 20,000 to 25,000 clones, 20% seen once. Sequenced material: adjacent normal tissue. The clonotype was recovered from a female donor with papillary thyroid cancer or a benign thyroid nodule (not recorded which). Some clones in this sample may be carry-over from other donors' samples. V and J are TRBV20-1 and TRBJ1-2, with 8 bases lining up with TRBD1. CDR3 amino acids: CSASLGQGTLYGYTF. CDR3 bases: TGCAGTGCTAGTTTAGGACAGGGCACCCTCTATGGCTACACCTTC.